This T cell receptor (beta chain) comes out of a study of blood T cell repertoires in COVID-19. Across the study: Sources were T cells, B-cell-depleted T cells, or PBMCs; the material itself was cDNA or gDNA.

From germline, CDR1 is SGHAT and CDR2 FQNNGV. The CDR3 runs to 15 residues. The junction had 4 bases not matched to a gene; V was cut back by 2 bases and J by 10 bases. Authors' data handling: Scientists estimated how many nucleated cells there were by amplifying reference gene primers. The method was immunoSEQ multiplex PCR; TCRdb's version includes in-frame clones alone and lacks a portion of them. V, J and clone size reflect that table, while D and trimming were determined from the DNA. The sample lists over 150,000 clones; more than 65% were seen once. This chain connects TRBV11-2 to TRBJ2-1; 14 bases map to TRBD2. The receptor was isolated from a man aged 65 to 85 with active or convalescent COVID-19. The sample taken for sequencing was peripheral blood. The CDR3 DNA is TGTGCCAGCAGCTTACGCGGGACTAGCGGGAGAGAGCAGTTCTTC. It specifies CASSLRGTSGREQFF.